Presented here are 6 T cell receptor beta chains from one specimen sequenced in a study of identical twins. TCRdb reprocessed the 5' RACE reads via MiXCR and lists one record per CDR3 protein. The sample consists of about 890,000 distinct CDR3 sequences, approximately 13% of them appearing once. These same records also appear under a second study, on yellow fever vaccine responses in identical twins.

Sample: PBMCs. These receptors were collected from a woman aged 18 to 35 in good health.

The CDR3 coding sequence is TGCAGTGCTAGAGGAGGGGGGGCCCTAAACCAAGAGACCCAGTACTTC. Amino acid sequence: CSARGGGALNQETQYF. This chain connects TRBV20-1 to TRBJ2-5, with a weak D call TRBD2 (7 bases). Trimming stripped 1 base from V and 0 bases from J, with 15 bases between. Looked up from germline, CDR1 is DFQATT and CDR2 is SNEGSKA (reference sequence). CDR3 length equals 16 residues.

The table lists this clonotype with a few counts. The chain employs TRBV7-9 and TRBJ2-7; 9 bases map to TRBD2. The V gene end was trimmed by 5 bases and the J gene end by 2 bases; junction bases not matched to a gene: 7. CDR1 SEHNR and CDR2 FQNEAQ come from the germline V gene (reference sequence). The CDR3 extends over 15 amino acids. Written as DNA, the CDR3 is TGTGCCAGCAGCCACAGGACTAGCGAGACCTACGAGCAGTACTTC. As protein: CASSHRTSETYEQYF. Full variable domain (outside the CDR3, taken from reference TRBV7-9 and TRBJ2-7): DTGVSQNPRHKITKRGQNVTFRCDPISEHNRLYWYRQTLGQGPEFLTYFQNEAQLEKSRLLSDRFSAERPKGSFSTLEIQRTEQGDSAMYLCASSHRTSETYEQYFGPGTRLTVT.

This clonotype was observed at least ten times. The chain recombines TRBV2 with TRBJ1-5; weak D call: TRBD1 (5 bases). V lost 3 bases and J lost 2, with 8 bases in between. CDR1 is SNHLY, CDR2 FYNNEI, per germline. The CDR3 contains 14 residues. The CDR3 region is CASSEGTGNQPQHF. CDR3 bases: TGTGCCAGCAGTGAGGGGACGGGCAATCAGCCCCAGCATTTT.

This clonotype was seen many times. The chain has TRBV3-1 and TRBJ1-6, with no clear D. There are 13 residues in the CDR3. Trimming took off 8 bases at V and 9 bases at J, with 14 bases between the two ends. Per germline, CDR1 LGHDT and CDR2 YNNKEL (reference sequence). CDR3 sequence: CASWEGSGSPLHF. For the CDR3, the DNA is TGTGCCAGCTGGGAGGGCTCTGGTTCACCCCTCCACTTT.

The J gene is TRBJ2-1, the V gene TRBV5-1; 8 nucleotides align to TRBD2. The CDR3 is 12 amino acids. The germline CDR1 and CDR2 sequences are SGHRS and YFSETQ. The ends lost 6 bases at V and 6 bases at J; junction bases unmatched: 2. The CDR3 loop reads CASTGGGNEQFF. The CDR3 nucleotides are TGCGCCAGCACGGGAGGGGGCAATGAGCAGTTCTTC.

The sample holds a few counts of this clonotype. This chain joins TRBV2 and TRBJ2-4; D remains ambiguous. CDR3 length: 14 amino acids. In germline, CDR1 is SNHLY, CDR2 FYNNEI. The V end lost 6 bases, the J end lost 0 bases, and 9 bases lay between the germline ends. The CDR3 sequence: CASSDEIAKNIQYF. The CDR3 region has the DNA TGTGCCAGCAGCGACGAGATAGCCAAAAACATTCAGTACTTC.